The entry below describes one TCR beta chain. The sample belongs to a study of blood T cell repertoires in COVID-19. Germline lookup yields CDR1 SNHLY and CDR2 FYNNEI. The CDR3 loop spans 14 amino acids. The V gene end was trimmed by 8 bases and the J gene end by 7 bases; junction bases not matched to a gene: 13. The assay was immunoSEQ multiplex PCR, and TCRdb's table has in-frame clones only and misses some. Here the sample spans roughly 220,000 clones, 85% to 90% being singletons. This sequence joins TRBV2 and TRBJ2-7; 8 nucleotides align to TRBD2. The receptor was isolated from a woman aged 18-35 years in a cohort exposed to, infected with or recovered from COVID-19 (not recorded which). Sequencing input: PBMCs or T cells enriched from blood (not recorded which). CDR3 sequence reads: CASRREGLVYEQYF. The DNA for the CDR3 is TGTGCCAGCCGTCGGGAGGGACTAGTATATGAGCAGTACTTC. The variable domain in full, with the rest retrieved from reference TRBV2 and TRBJ2-7, is EPEVTQTPSHQVTQMGQEVILRCVPISNHLYFYWYRQILGQKVEFLVSFYNNEISEKSEIFDDQFSVERPDGSNFTLKIRSTKLEDSAMYFCASRREGLVYEQYFGPGTRLTVT.